This TCR beta chain came from a study of blood T cell repertoires in COVID-19. Study-wide background: The samples span acute and convalescent COVID-19 from the United States, Italy and Spain. The analysed material was cDNA or gDNA that came from T cells, B-cell-depleted T cells, or PBMCs.

The protocol was immunoSEQ multiplex PCR, while the TCRdb copy is restricted to in-frame clones and leaves out a portion. This table has some 300,000 clones, just under 90% appearing once. Germline CDR1 and CDR2: ENHRY and SYGVKD. The length of the CDR3 is 17 residues. Trimming took 4 bases from V and 2 from J; bases not matched to a gene: 12. The sequence was obtained from a woman aged 45-60 years with COVID-19, enrolled during active disease. This chain connects TRBV10-3 to TRBJ2-7; the match to TRBD2 covers 9 bases. What was sequenced was peripheral blood. In DNA, the CDR3 is TGTGCCATCAGTGCCTCGAAGGGCGGGAGGGCCCCCTACGAGCAGTACTTC. It yields the protein CAISASKGGRAPYEQYF.